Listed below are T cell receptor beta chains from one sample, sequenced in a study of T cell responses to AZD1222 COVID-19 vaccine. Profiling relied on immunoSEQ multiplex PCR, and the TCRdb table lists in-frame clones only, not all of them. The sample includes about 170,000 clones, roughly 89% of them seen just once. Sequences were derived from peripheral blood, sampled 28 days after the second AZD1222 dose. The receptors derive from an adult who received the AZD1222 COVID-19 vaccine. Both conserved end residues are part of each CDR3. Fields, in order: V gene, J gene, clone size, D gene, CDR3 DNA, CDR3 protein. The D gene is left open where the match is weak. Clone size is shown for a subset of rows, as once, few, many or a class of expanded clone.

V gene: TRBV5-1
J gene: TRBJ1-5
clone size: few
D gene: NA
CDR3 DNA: TGCGCCAGCAGCGTGGTCAGCAATCAGCCCCAGCATTTT
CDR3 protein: CASSVVSNQPQHF

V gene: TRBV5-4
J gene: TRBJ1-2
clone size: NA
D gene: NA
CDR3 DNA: TGTGCCAGCAGCTTGTTCGGGCCGGCGTCTGCTAGTAGCTTC
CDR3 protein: CASSLFGPASASSF

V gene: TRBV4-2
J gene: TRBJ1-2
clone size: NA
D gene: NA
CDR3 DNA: TGTGCCAGCAGCCAAGCGTTCGGGGTTAACTATGGCTACACCTTC
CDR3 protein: CASSQAFGVNYGYTF

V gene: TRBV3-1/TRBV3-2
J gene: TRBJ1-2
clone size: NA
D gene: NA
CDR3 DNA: TGTGCCAGCAGCCAAACAGGGAGCTATGGCTACACCTTC
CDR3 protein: CASSQTGSYGYTF

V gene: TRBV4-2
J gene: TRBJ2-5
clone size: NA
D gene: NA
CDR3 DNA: TGTGCCAGCAGCCAAGATTATAGAGGGAGAGAGACCCAGTACTTC
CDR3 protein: CASSQDYRGRETQYF

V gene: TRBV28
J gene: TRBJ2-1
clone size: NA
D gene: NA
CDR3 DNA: TGTGCCAGCACACTTTCTATCAGAAATGAGCAGTTCTTC
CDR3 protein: CASTLSIRNEQFF

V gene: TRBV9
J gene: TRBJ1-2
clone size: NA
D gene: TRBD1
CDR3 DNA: TGTGCCAGCAGCGTAGCACAGGGGACTACCTATGGCTACACCTTC
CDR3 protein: CASSVAQGTTYGYTF

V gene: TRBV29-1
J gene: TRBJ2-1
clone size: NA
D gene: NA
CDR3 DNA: TGCAGCGTTGGTGTAGCGATCAATGAGCAGTTCTTC
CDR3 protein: CSVGVAINEQFF

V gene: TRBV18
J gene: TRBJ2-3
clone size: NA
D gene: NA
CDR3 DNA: TGTGCCAGCTCTAACACAGATACGCAGTATTTT
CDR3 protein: CASSNTDTQYF

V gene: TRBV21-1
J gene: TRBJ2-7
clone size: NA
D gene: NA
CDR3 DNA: TGTGCCAGCGAGGCCTACGAGCAGTACTTC
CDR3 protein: CASEAYEQYF

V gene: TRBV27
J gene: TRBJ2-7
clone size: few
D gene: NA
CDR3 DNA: TGTGCCAGCAGTTTAGGACAGCAGTACGAGCAGTACTTC
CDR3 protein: CASSLGQQYEQYF

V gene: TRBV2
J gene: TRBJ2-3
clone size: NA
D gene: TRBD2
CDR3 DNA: TGTGCCAGCAGTGGGGACTACACAGATACGCAGTATTTT
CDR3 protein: CASSGDYTDTQYF

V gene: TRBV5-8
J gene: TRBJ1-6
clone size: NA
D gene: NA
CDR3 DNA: TGTGCCAGCAGCTTGGGAGTAAGGGGTTCCTATAATTCACCCCTCCACTTT
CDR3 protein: CASSLGVRGSYNSPLHF

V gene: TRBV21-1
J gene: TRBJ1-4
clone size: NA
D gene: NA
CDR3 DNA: TGTGCCAGTAACAACAATTCCGGGACAGGGGTTTCTAATGAAAAACTGTTTTTT
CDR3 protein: CASNNNSGTGVSNEKLFF

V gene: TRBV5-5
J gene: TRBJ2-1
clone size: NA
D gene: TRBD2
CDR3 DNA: TGTGCCAGCAGCTTGACTAGCGGGGACCACAATGAGCAGTTCTTC
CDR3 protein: CASSLTSGDHNEQFF

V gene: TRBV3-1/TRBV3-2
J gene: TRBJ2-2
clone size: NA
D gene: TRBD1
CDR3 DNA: TGTGCCAGCAGCCCGAGTCGCCCTCCGGGACAGGCGAACACCGGGGAGCTGTTTTTT
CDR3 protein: CASSPSRPPGQANTGELFF

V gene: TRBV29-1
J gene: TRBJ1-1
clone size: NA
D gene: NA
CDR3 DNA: TGCAGCGTTTCAGGGGCGGGTGAAGCTTTCTTT
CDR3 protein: CSVSGAGEAFF

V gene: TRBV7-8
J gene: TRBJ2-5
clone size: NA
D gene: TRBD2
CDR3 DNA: TGTGCCAGCAGCTTTCAGCCTAGCGGGGCTGGATCGGCCCAGTACTTC
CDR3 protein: CASSFQPSGAGSAQYF

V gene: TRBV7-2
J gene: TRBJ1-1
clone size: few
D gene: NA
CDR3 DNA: TGTGCCAGCAGCTTAATGTCCATGAACACTGAAGCTTTCTTT
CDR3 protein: CASSLMSMNTEAFF

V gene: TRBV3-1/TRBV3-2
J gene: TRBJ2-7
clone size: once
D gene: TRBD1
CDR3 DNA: TGTGCCAGCAGCCTCACGACAGGGGGCCCCTACGAGCAGTACTTC
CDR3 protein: CASSLTTGGPYEQYF

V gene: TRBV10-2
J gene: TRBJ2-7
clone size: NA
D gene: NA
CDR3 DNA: TGCGCCAGCATCAGCGGCCTTACCTACGAGCAGTACTTC
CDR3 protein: CASISGLTYEQYF

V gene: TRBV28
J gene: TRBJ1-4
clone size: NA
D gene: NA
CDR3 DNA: TGTGCCAGCAGGGCTTCGGGGATAGTAAGACTGTTTTTT
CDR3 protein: CASRASGIVRLFF

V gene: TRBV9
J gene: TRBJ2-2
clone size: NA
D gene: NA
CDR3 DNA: TGTGCCAGCAGCCTAGACCGCACCGGGGAGCTGTTTTTT
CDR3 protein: CASSLDRTGELFF

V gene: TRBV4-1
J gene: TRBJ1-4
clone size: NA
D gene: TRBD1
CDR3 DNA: TGCGCCAGCAGCCCGGGACAGGGAGGGGAAAAACTGTTTTTT
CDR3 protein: CASSPGQGGEKLFF

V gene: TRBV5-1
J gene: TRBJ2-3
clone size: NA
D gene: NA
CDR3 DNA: TGCGCCAGCAGCCCCAACGACCCAGATACGCAGTATTTT
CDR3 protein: CASSPNDPDTQYF

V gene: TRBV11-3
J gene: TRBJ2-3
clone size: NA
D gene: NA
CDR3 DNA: TGTGCCAGCAGCTTAGGGGGCGGGGACAGCACAGATACGCAGTATTTT
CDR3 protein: CASSLGGGDSTDTQYF

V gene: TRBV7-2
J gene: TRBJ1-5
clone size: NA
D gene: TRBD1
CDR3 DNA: TGTGCCAGCAGCTTAGCAGGCAGGGGGAACAATCAGCCCCAGCATTTT
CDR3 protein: CASSLAGRGNNQPQHF

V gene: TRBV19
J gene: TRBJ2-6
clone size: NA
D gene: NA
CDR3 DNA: TGTGCCAGTAGTATGCCTGGGGCCAACGTCCTGACTTTC
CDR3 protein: CASSMPGANVLTF

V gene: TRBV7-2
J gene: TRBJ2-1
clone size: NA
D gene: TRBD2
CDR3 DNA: TGTGCCAGCAGCTCACTCCGGGCGGGGGGGCCAAGGAATGAGCAGTTCTTC
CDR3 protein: CASSSLRAGGPRNEQFF

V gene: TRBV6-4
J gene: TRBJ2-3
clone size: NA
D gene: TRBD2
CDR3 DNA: TGTGCCAGCAGTGAGGGCGGGGGGGCCACTGATACGCAGTATTTT
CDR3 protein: CASSEGGGATDTQYF

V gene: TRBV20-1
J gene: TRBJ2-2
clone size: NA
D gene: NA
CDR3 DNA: TGCAGTGCAAGTAAAGGGCTAGCGTCTTCCGGGGAGCTGTTTTTT
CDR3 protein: CSASKGLASSGELFF

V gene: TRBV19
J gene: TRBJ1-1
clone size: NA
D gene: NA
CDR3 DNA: TGTGCCAGTAGTATAGCCCCCTCGAACACTGAAGCTTTCTTT
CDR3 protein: CASSIAPSNTEAFF

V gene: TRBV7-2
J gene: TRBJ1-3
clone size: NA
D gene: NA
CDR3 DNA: TGTGCCAGCAGCTACCTGCACAACATCCCTGGAAACACCATATATTTT
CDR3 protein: CASSYLHNIPGNTIYF

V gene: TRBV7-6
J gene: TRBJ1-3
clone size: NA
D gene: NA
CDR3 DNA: TGTGCCAGCAGCTTAGTCGTGACAGCCGACTCTGGAAACACCATATATTTT
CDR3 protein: CASSLVVTADSGNTIYF

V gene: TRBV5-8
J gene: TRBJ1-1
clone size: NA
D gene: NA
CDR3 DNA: TGTGCCAGCAGCTTAGTTTTAAGCACTGAAGCTTTCTTT
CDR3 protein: CASSLVLSTEAFF

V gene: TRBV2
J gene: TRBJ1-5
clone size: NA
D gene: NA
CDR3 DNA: TGTGCCAGCAGTGATTTGGGGGGGGGCAATCAGCCCCAGCATTTT
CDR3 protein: CASSDLGGGNQPQHF

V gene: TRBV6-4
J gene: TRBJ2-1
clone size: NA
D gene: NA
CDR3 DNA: TGTGCCAGCAGTGACGGGCTAGCCGGCAATGAGCAGTTCTTC
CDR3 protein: CASSDGLAGNEQFF

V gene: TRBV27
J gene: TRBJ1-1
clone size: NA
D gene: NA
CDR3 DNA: TGTGCCAGCAGTTCTAGGTCGACGGGCCTAAATGAAGCTTTCTTT
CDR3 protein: CASSSRSTGLNEAFF

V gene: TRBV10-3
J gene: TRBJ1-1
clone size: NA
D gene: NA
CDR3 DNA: TGTGCCATCAGTGACGGCACTGAAGCTTTCTTT
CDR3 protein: CAISDGTEAFF

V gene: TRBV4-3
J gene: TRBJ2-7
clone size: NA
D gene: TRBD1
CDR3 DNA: TGCGCCAGCAGCCAAGAGGCAGGGGGCTACGAGCAGTACTTC
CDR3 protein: CASSQEAGGYEQYF

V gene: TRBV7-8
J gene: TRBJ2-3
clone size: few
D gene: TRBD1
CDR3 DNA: TGTGCCAGCAGCTCGGGACAGAGCACAGATACGCAGTATTTT
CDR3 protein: CASSSGQSTDTQYF

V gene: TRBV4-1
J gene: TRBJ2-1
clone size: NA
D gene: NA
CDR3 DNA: TGCGCCAGCAGCCAAGGACGTGGGGGCAGGCGAGGCAATGAGCAGTTCTTC
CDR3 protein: CASSQGRGGRRGNEQFF

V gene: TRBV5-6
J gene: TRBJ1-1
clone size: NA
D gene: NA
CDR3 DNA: TGTGCCAGCAGCACCCTGACCGTGAACACTGAAGCTTTCTTT
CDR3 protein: CASSTLTVNTEAFF

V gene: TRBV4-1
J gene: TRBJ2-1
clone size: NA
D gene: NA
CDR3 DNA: TGCGCCAGCAGCCAAGGGGGGAGGAGCTCCTACAATGAGCAGTTCTTC
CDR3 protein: CASSQGGRSSYNEQFF

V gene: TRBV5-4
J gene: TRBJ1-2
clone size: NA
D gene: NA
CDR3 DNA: TGTGCCAGCAGCTCAGAAGGCAGTAACTATGGCTACACCTTC
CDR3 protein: CASSSEGSNYGYTF

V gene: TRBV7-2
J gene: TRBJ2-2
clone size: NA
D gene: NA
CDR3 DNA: TGTGCCAGCAGTAAAAGAACCGCCGGGGAGCTGTTTTTT
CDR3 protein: CASSKRTAGELFF

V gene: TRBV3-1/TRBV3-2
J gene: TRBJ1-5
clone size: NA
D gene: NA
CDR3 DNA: TGTGCCAGCAGCCAAGATATCCGGGATCAGCCCCAGCATTTT
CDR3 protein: CASSQDIRDQPQHF

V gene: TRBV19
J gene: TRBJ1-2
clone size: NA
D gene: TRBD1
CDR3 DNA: TGTGCCAGTAAGGTTGGGACAGGCGGCTCCAACTATGGCTACACCTTC
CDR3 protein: CASKVGTGGSNYGYTF